This TCR beta chain derives from a study of regulatory T cells in long-lasting Graves disease (dated by TCRdb to the early 2020s). Describing the broader study: To count as having persistent Graves' disease, a patient had to have received antithyroid drug treatment for over 5 years with TSH receptor autoantibodies remaining persistently positive. Patients with persistent Graves' disease were compared with patients with newly diagnosed Graves' disease using TCR sequencing and RNA sequencing of peripheral blood. The study was conducted in China and was registered as a clinical trial. TCR sequencing covered some 13 persistent and around 20 newly diagnosed Graves' disease patients, some 33 samples in total. Antithyroid drugs had been taken for 10 to 13 years on average by persistent Graves' disease patients in the clinical cohort. Paper-wide results and their limitations: Preferential use of TRBV28, TRBJ1-2 and TRBJ2-5 was observed in persistent disease, whereas TRBV20-1 and TRBJ2-1 were favored in newly diagnosed disease. Patients with persistent disease shared more public clonotypes (around 2,700) than newly diagnosed patients did (966). Compared with newly diagnosed patients, persistent Graves' disease patients had lower TCR Shannon entropy and fewer highly expanded clones, which suggests clonal expansion. The study examined only peripheral blood because the primary lesion, thyroid tissue, could not be accessed. Sequencing and analysis were limited to the TCR beta chain. The authors noted that the small sample size was a limitation that may lower accuracy.

Preparation of the library involved multiplex PCR. The reads were generated on an Illumina HiSeq 4000. iRepertoire HTBI primers and Arm-PCR amplification of CDR3 regions were used to construct TCR beta libraries. Before sequencing, the PCR products went through gel purification. Processing in the source paper ran as follows. Gene usage analysis of CDR3 amino acid clonotypes relied on the 60 or so TRBV and 13 to 15 TRBJ segments identified across samples. COPE and FqMerger were used to merge the filtered high-quality paired reads into contigs. BLAST was used to align contigs to the IMGT TRBV, TRBD and TRBJ reference genes, and CDR3 was defined following IMGT. Clonotypes above 0.1% frequency were classified as highly expanded clones. Repertoire diversity was measured by Shannon entropy, and V-J evenness by the Gini coefficient. Clonotypes shared by more than one individual were considered public. TCRdb reprocessing: public reads trimmed at Q25 with fastp, clones called with MiXCR, in-frame beta chains kept. Each entry merges the rows of one CDR3 protein and shows their most common DNA and genes. TCRdb, not the authors, supplied the V and J calls. Present in this sample are 650,000 to 850,000 distinct CDR3 sequences, about 30% of which were seen just once. Roughly 41% of the sample rests with the top ten.

This clonotype has a count of ten or more. Its antigen is still unknown. The sample holds no much larger clone one base away, and base qualities are not on file. The sample's time point label, decoded: persistent/refractory GD, antithyroid drugs over 5 years with positive TRAb. For both TCR sequencing and RNA sequencing, RNA was extracted from PBMCs in TRIzol. The diagnosis of Graves' disease was made according to American Thyroid Association guidelines. The patients came from an endocrinology department in Xi'an, China. Each patient gave approximately 8.8 milliliters of peripheral blood, collected in an EDTA anticoagulant tube. Ficoll Paque Plus density gradient separation was used to isolate PBMCs, and no additional T cell sorting was done. RNA quality was checked with an Agilent 2100 Bioanalyzer and agarose gel, and concentration with a NanoDrop 2000. V is pruned by 6 bases and J by 5 bases, leaving 5 bases of the junction without a gene match. The CDR3 starts with the cysteine, ends with the phenylalanine, and has 14 residues. Of the read, only the CDR3 DNA is kept; its 42 bases are in frame from base 1.

Sequenced material: peripheral blood mononuclear cells (PBMCs), taken when the disease was refractory, from a patient treated with antithyroid drugs. The chain is assembled from TRBV12-3 or TRBV12-4 and TRBJ2-7, and 12 junctional nucleotides match TRBD2. This TCR derives from a female donor with Graves disease. The sequenced DNA is TGTGCCAGCAGCCTAGCGGGAGGGCCTCACGAGCAGTACTTC. This is translated as CASSLAGGPHEQYF.